Given below is one TCR beta chain in context. Germline assignment: CDR1 SGHRS and CDR2 YFSETQ. The length of the CDR3 is 17 residues. The germline V and J ends were trimmed by 0 bases and 1 base, with 16 bases remaining between them. These data are taken from a study of blood T cell repertoires in COVID-19. Turning to the study itself: T cells, B-cell-depleted T cells, or PBMCs supplied cDNA or gDNA.

Some clones are missing from TCRdb's copy, which holds only in-frame ones; the method was immunoSEQ multiplex PCR. The profile shows 30,000 to 45,000 clones, approximately 90% of them singletons. Sequencing input: peripheral blood. V usage is TRBV5-1 and J usage is TRBJ1-1; the D gene is possibly TRBD1 (5 bases). This clonotype originated in a human donor in a cohort sampled during active COVID-19. The CDR3 loop is CASSLVMGGSANTEAFF. Here the CDR3 DNA reads TGCGCCAGCAGCTTGGTTATGGGGGGATCGGCGAACACTGAAGCTTTCTTT. The full variable domain, its missing parts supplied by reference TRBV5-1 and TRBJ1-1, is KAGVTQTPRYLIKTRGQQVTLSCSPISGHRSVSWYQQTPGQGLQFLFEYFSETQRNKGNFPGRFSGRQFSNSRSEMNVSTLELGDSALYLCASSLVMGGSANTEAFFGQGTRLTVV.